This TCR beta chain was captured in a study of CD8+ T cells in alopecia areata. Extraction of RNA preceded its reverse transcription into cDNA, which served as the sequencing template. The data were produced by immunoSEQ multiplex PCR, yet TCRdb's version contains in-frame clones alone and is incomplete. The repertoire has some 190,000 clones, roughly 60% of them found once; the top ten carry under 1.2%. This clone was seen only a few times. This CDR3 spans 15 amino acids. Germline V lookup: CDR1 SEHNR, CDR2 FQNEAQ (reference sequence). Between the trimmed V and J ends, which lost 7 bases and 4 bases, there was a span of 18 bases. The sample's treatment: oral pan-JAK inhibitor, 5-10 mg twice daily.

The chain links TRBV7-9 to TRBJ2-3; TRBD2 might be the D (6 bases). This receptor was taken from a human donor with alopecia areata. Sequencing was performed on CD4+ T cells sorted from blood, taken at week 24, from a patient treated with tofacitinib. CDR3 sequence (DNA): TGTGCCAGCACCGGAGGGACTCGAGGGGCAGATACGCAGTATTTT. It specifies CASTGGTRGADTQYF.